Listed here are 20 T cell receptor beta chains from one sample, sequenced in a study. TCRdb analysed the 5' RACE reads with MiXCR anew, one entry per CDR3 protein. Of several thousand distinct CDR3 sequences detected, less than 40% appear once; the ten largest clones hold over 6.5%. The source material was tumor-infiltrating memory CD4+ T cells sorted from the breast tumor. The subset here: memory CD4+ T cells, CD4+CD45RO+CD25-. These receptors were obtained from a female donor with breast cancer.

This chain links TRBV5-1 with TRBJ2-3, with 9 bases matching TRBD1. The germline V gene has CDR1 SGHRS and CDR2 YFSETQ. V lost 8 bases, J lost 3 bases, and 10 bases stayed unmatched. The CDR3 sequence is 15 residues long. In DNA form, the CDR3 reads TGCGCCAGTAAGGCCGGGACAGGGACAACAGATACGCAGTATTTT. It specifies CASKAGTGTTDTQYF. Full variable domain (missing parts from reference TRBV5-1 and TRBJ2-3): KAGVTQTPRYLIKTRGQQVTLSCSPISGHRSVSWYQQTPGQGLQFLFEYFSETQRNKGNFPGRFSGRQFSNSRSEMNVSTLELGDSALYLCASKAGTGTTDTQYFGPGTRLTVL.

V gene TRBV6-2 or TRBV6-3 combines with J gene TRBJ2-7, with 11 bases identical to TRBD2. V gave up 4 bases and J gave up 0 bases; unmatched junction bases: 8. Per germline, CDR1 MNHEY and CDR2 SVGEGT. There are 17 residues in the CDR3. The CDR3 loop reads CASSSPEGLAVSYEQYF. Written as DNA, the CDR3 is TGTGCCAGCAGTTCTCCGGAGGGACTAGCGGTCTCCTACGAGCAGTACTTC.

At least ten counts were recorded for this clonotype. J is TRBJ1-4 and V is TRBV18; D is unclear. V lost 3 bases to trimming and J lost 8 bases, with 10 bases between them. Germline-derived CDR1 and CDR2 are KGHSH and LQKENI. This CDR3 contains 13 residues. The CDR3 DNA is TGTGCCAGCTCACCCAACCATGGCGAAAAACTGTTTTTT. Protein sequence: CASSPNHGEKLFF.

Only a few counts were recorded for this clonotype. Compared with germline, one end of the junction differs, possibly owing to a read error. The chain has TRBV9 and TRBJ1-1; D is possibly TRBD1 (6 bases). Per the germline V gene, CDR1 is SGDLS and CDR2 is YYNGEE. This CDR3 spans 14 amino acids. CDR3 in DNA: TGTGCCAGCAGCGTGGACACAGGGTGCACTGAAGCCTTCTTT. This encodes CASSVDTGCTEAFF. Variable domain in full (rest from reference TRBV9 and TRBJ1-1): DSGVTQTPKHLITATGQRVTLRCSPRSGDLSVYWYQQSLDQGLQFLIQYYNGEERAKGNILERFSAQQFPDLHSELNLSSLELGDSALYFCASSVDTGCTEAFFGQGTRLTVV.

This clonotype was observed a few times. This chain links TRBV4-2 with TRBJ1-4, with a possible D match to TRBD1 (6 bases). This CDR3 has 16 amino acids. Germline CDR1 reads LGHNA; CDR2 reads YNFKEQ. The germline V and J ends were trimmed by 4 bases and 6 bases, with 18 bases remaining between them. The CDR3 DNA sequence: TGTGCCAGCAGCCGAGAGAGGACAGTCTTGTATGAAAAACTGTTTTTT. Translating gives CASSRERTVLYEKLFF.

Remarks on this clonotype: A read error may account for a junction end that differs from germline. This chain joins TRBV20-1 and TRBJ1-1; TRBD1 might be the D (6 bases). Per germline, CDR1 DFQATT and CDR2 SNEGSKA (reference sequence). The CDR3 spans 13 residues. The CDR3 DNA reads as TGCAGTGCTGACCGGGACACGAACACTGAGGCTCTCTTT. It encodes CSADRDTNTEALF.

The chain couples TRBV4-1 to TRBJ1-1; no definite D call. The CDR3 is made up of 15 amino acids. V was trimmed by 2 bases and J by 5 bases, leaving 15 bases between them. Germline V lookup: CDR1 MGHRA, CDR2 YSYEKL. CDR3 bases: TGCGCCAGCAGCCAACTTCTGACAAGAAGGACTGAAGCTTTCTTT. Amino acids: CASSQLLTRRTEAFF.

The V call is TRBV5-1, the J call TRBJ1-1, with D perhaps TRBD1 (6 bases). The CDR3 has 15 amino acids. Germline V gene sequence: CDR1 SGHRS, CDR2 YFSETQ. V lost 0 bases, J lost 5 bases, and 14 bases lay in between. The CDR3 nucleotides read TGCGCCAGCAGCTTGGACGGACAGCGGCTGACTGAAGCTTTCTTT. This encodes CASSLDGQRLTEAFF.

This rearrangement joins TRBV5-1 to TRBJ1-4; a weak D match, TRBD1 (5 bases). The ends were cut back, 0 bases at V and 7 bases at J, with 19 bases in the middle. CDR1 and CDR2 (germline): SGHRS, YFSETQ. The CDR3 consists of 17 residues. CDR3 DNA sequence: TGCGCCAGCAGCTTGGCCCCAACGGGGGGAGAGAGTGAAAAACTGTTTTTT. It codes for CASSLAPTGGESEKLFF.

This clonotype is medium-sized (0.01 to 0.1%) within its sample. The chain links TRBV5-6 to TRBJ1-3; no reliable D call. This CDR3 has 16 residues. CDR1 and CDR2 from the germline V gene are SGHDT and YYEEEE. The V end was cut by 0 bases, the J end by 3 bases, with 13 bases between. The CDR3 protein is CASSLGTRHGGNTIYF. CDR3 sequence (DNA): TGTGCCAGCAGCTTGGGAACCCGACACGGTGGAAACACCATATATTTT.

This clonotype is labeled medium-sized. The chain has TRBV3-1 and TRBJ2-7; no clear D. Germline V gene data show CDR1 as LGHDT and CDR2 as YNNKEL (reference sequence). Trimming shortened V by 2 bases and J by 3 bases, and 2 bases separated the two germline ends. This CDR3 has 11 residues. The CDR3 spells CASSQLYEQYF. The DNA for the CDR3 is TGTGCCAGCAGCCAACTCTACGAGCAGTACTTC.

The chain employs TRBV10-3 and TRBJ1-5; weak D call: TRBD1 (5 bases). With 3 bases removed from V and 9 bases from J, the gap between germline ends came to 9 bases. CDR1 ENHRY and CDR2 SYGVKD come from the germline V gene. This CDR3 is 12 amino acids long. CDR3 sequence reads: CAISDQGRPQHF. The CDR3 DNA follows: TGTGCCATCAGTGACCAGGGACGGCCCCAGCATTTT.

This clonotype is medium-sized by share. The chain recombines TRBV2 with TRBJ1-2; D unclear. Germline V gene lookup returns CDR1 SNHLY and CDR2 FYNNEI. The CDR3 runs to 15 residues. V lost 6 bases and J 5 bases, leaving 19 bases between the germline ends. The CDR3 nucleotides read TGTGCCAGCAGCCTCACGCCGGGGTTGGGATATGGCTACACCTTC. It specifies CASSLTPGLGYGYTF.

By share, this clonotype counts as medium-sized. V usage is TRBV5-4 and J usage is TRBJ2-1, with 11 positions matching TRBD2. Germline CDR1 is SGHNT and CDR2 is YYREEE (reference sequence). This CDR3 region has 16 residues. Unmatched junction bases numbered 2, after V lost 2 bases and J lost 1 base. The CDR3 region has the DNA TGTGCCAGCAGCTTTAGCGGGGGGGCATCCTACAATGAGCAGTTCTTC. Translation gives CASSFSGGASYNEQFF.

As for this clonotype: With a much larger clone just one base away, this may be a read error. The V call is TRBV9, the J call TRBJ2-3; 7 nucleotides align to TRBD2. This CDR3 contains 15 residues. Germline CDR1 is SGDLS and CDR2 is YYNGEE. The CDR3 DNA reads TGTGCCAGCAGCGCTAGCGGAGATAGCACAGCTACGCAGTATTTT. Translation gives CASSASGDSTATQYF. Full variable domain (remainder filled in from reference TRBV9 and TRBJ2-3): DSGVTQTPKHLITATGQRVTLRCSPRSGDLSVYWYQQSLDQGLQFLIQYYNGEERAKGNILERFSAQQFPDLHSELNLSSLELGDSALYFCASSASGDSTATQYFGPGTRLTVL.

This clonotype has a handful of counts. CDR3 in amino acids: CASSSSGTGGNTEAFF. The CDR3 DNA is TGCGCCAGCAGCTCATCCGGGACAGGGGGGAACACTGAAGCTTTCTTT. The chain carries TRBV5-1 and TRBJ1-1, with 11 bases aligning to TRBD1. The CDR3 is 16 residues long. V trimming: 3 bases; J trimming: 1 base; junction bases outside the gene matches: 5. Germline CDR1 and CDR2: SGHRS and YFSETQ.

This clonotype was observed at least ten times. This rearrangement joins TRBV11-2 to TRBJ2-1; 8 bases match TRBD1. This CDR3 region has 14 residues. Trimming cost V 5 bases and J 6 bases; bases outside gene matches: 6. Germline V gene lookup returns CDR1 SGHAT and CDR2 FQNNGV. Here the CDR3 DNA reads TGTGCCAGCAGCCCGACAGGGGTGGGCAATGAGCAGTTCTTC. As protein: CASSPTGVGNEQFF.

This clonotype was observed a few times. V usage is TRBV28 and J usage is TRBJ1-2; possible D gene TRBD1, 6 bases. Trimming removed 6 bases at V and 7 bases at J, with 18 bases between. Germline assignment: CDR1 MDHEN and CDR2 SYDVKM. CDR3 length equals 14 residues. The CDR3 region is CASRVQGSSSGYTF. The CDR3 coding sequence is TGTGCCAGCAGGGTACAGGGATCTTCGAGTGGCTACACCTTC.

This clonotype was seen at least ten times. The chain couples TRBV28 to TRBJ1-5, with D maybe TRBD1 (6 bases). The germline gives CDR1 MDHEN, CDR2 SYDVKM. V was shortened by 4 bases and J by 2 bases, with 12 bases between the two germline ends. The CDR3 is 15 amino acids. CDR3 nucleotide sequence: TGTGCCAGCAGTTCAGGGGTGCAGGGCAATCAGCCCCAGCATTTT. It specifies CASSSGVQGNQPQHF.

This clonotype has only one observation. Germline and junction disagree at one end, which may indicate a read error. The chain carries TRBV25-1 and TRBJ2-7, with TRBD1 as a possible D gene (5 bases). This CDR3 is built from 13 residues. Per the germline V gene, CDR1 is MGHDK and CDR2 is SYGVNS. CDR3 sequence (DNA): TGTGCCAGCAGTTACCAGGGAAGGTACGAGCAGTGCTTC. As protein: CASSYQGRYEQCF.